This TCR beta chain was found in a study of blood T cells in healthy people across ages (dated by TCRdb to the mid-2010s). Turning to the overall study: In model experiments, roughly one uniquely barcoded TCR beta cDNA molecule per two T cells was captured by template switching. The donors were divided into four age groups: young (average approximately 17 years), middle-aged (approximately 42), aged (about 60) and long-lived (about 79). Using the same blood draw, the study looked at two additional independent replicas of 1 million unique cDNA reads for two donors, one aged 18 to 30 and the other aged 80 or older. To avoid experimental bias, donors of different ages were spread randomly across the sequencing lanes. Using deep sequencing normalized with unique cDNA molecular identifiers, the study measured how TCR beta repertoire diversity changes with age.

Library prep was done by 5' RACE. Sequencing was carried out with an Illumina HiSeq 2500. A second PCR of roughly 7 to 11 cycles was performed with a sample-barcoded 5' primer and a J-beta primer mix. A template-switch 5' adaptor carrying 12 random nucleotides introduced a unique molecular identifier onto each TCR beta cDNA molecule. Each sample yielded at least 3 million CDR3-containing paired-end reads. The Mint cDNA synthesis kit, primed by a TRBC-specific oligonucleotide, was used to synthesize first-strand cDNA from all RNA. Following uracil-DNA glycosylase treatment, a first 18-cycle PCR with universal primers M1SS and BC2_uni_R was performed on all cDNA. The paper's data handling went like this. Normalization of each sample was performed by random selection of 1 million high-quality reads, each carrying a distinct molecular identifier. Reads sharing molecular identifiers were discarded rather than binned into consensus sequences. MiTCR, run with a Q25 quality threshold and the strictest error-elimination algorithm, handled CDR3 identification, clonotype clustering and error correction. A nonparametric unseen species model using Euler transformation provided a lower-bound estimate of total TCR beta diversity. In-frame beta chains were kept once TCRdb had trimmed the public reads at Q25 with fastp and called clones with MiXCR. Records with the same CDR3 protein are collapsed into one entry carrying the most frequent genes and DNA. TCRdb, rather than the study authors, made the V and J calls. This sample holds approximately 800,000 distinct CDR3 sequences; 58% were observed only once. The ten largest clonotypes hold 22% of the sample.

Comment on this clonotype: Its antigen is not yet known. No qualities accompany the bases; no much larger clone lies one base away.

The paper's findings and limits, for the study overall: Estimates of total diversity from one million sequenced T cells were regarded as lower bounds and underestimates. Donor CMV infection status was unknown, potentially confounding age-related changes in expanded clonotypes. Observed TCR beta diversity per million T cells fell roughly linearly with age, and a significant reduction was already apparent by age around 40. Observed TCR beta diversity correlated strongly with the percentage of naive T cells measured by flow cytometry. Compared with the aged group, the long-lived group had more naive CD4+ T cells, fewer expanded clones and increased TCR diversity, suggesting age selection. Since profiling was done on bulk unsorted PBMCs, naive and antigen-experienced compartments could not be conclusively compared.

Systemically healthy Caucasian individuals from Russia, around 38 in total and aged about 6 to 90 years, were included as donors. Each donor gave 8 to 10 milliliters of peripheral blood, drawn into EDTA-treated Vacutainer tubes. PBMCs were isolated by Ficoll-Paque density-gradient centrifugation, with at least 6.5 million obtained per sample. Trizol reagent was used to extract total RNA from the PBMCs, yielding at least 5.5 micrograms per sample. For every donor, an aliquot of PBMCs went through flow cytometry to measure the percentages of naive CD45RAhigh/CD27high T cells. Sequenced sample: blood. The sequence derives from a man younger than 40 in good health.

The DNA is TGCAGTGCGTGCCCAGACGACTCCTACGAGCAGTACTTC. This yields the protein CSACPDDSYEQYF. Recombination joined TRBV20-1 with TRBJ2-7; the D segment cannot be called with confidence. V lost 6 bases and J lost 0 bases; the stretch between them is 12 bases long. From the cysteine up to the phenylalanine, the CDR3 has a length of 13 residues. The retained sequence is limited to the CDR3, 39 bases, with the frame set at the first base. The germline V gene (reference sequence) sets CDR1 to DFQATT and CDR2 to SNEGSKA.